These T cell receptor beta chains were read from a single sample in a study of T cell repertoires in aging, cancer and after chemotherapy. Each CDR3 protein is one row after TCRdb ran MiXCR on the multiplex PCR reads. The table records about 7,100 distinct CDR3 sequences, 37% of them present only once. The sample taken for sequencing was blood. The receptors originated from a human donor in good health. Each CDR3 is given with its conserved first and last residue. The D gene is left open where the match is weak. Clone size is given for some rows only: seen once, a few or many times, or a class if the clone is expanded.

j_gene,v_gene,d_gene,abundance,CDR3nt,CDR3aa
TRBJ1-1,TRBV11-1,-,-,TGTGCCAGCAGCCCCTCCGGGCGGACTGAAGCTTTCTTT,CASSPSGRTEAFF
TRBJ1-2,TRBV19,-,-,TGTGCCAGTAGTATAGCCCAGGGGAGCTATGGCTACACCTTC,CASSIAQGSYGYTF
TRBJ2-5,TRBV6-2/TRBV6-3,-,-,TGTGCCAGCAGTAAACAGGATATCCAAGAGACCCAGTACTTC,CASSKQDIQETQYF
TRBJ2-1,TRBV29-1,-,-,TGCAGCTCCAGAGGGGCAGGGGTCTACAATGAGCAGTTCTTC,CSSRGAGVYNEQFF
TRBJ1-2,TRBV10-3,-,-,TGTGCCATCAGTGTGCATTTGGAGGCAGACTTCTATGGCTACACCTTC,CAISVHLEADFYGYTF
TRBJ2-6,TRBV30,TRBD1,medium-sized,TGTGCCTGGAACTGGGACAGGAATGCCAACGTCCTGACTTTC,CAWNWDRNANVLTF
TRBJ2-1,TRBV12-3/TRBV12-4,TRBD1,-,TGTGCCAGCAGTGCCACAGGGGGGAGCTCCTACAATGAGCAGTTCTTC,CASSATGGSSYNEQFF
TRBJ1-2,TRBV7-3,-,once,TGTGCCAGCAGCTTAAACGGGGGGCTCAGCTATGGCTACACCTTC,CASSLNGGLSYGYTF
TRBJ2-3,TRBV12-3/TRBV12-4,-,few,TGTGCCAGCTGCAGCCCTGTAACAGATACGCAGTATTTT,CASCSPVTDTQYF
TRBJ2-7,TRBV6-2/TRBV6-3,-,few,TGTGCCAGCAGTACGAGAGAAGCTACCGAGCAGTACTTC,CASSTREATEQYF
TRBJ2-7,TRBV6-2/TRBV6-3,-,few,TGTGCCAGCAGCCAGACAGCTACCTACGAGCAGTACTTC,CASSQTATYEQYF
TRBJ1-5,TRBV12-3/TRBV12-4,-,few,TGTGCCAGCAGTTGGGGTAGCAATCAGCCCCAGCATTTT,CASSWGSNQPQHF
TRBJ1-4,TRBV5-5,-,-,TGTGCCAGCAGCTTGGGGGGGGCGCGAGTAGAAGAAAAACTGTTTTTT,CASSLGGARVEEKLFF
TRBJ1-5,TRBV19,-,once,TGTGCCAGTAGTATACCAGGGGACGGCAATCAGCCCCGGCATTTT,CASSIPGDGNQPRHF
TRBJ2-1,TRBV5-1,-,-,TGCGCCAGCAGCTTGGGGGTGGACAATGAGCAGTTCTTC,CASSLGVDNEQFF
TRBJ2-3,TRBV12-3/TRBV12-4,-,-,TGTGCCAGCAGTTTCGGTCGAACCGAGATCACAGATACGCAGTATTTT,CASSFGRTEITDTQYF
TRBJ2-7,TRBV27,TRBD1,-,TGTGCCAGCAGTTCCCGAGGGACAGGCGACGAGCAGTACTTC,CASSSRGTGDEQYF
TRBJ1-5,TRBV5-4,-,few,TGTGCCAGCAGCCCTGATGGGGGAGACGTCTTGCATTTT,CASSPDGGDVLHF
TRBJ2-7,TRBV5-5,-,few,TGTGCCAGCAGCCACGATGTAGACTACGAGCAGTACTTC,CASSHDVDYEQYF
TRBJ1-2,TRBV19,-,few,TGTGCCAGTAGTAGGGGTAACTATGGCTACACCTTC,CASSRGNYGYTF
TRBJ2-1,TRBV5-4,-,-,TGTGCCAGCAGCTTTCACCCCGATGAGCAGTTCTTC,CASSFHPDEQFF
TRBJ2-7,TRBV6-2/TRBV6-3,TRBD1,-,TGTGCCAGCAGTTACTCGTCAGGGGGCTATGACGAGCAGTACTTC,CASSYSSGGYDEQYF
TRBJ1-2,TRBV13,-,-,TGTGCCAGCAGCTTAGGCCCGGGGGTCGGCTACACCTTC,CASSLGPGVGYTF
TRBJ1-2,TRBV5-4,-,few,TGTGCCAGCAGCTTGGTGGTAGAGAATGGCTACACCTTC,CASSLVVENGYTF
TRBJ2-3,TRBV10-3,-,few,TGTGCCAGCGGCAAGAGAACGCAGTATTTT,CASGKRTQYF
TRBJ2-5,TRBV19,-,medium-sized,TGTGCCAGTACCCAGAGGTTAGGCCTCAGGCCGGAGACCCAGTACTTC,CASTQRLGLRPETQYF
TRBJ2-1,TRBV6-2/TRBV6-3,TRBD1,-,TGTGCCAGCAGTCCCGGGACAGTGTACAATGAGCAGTTCTTC,CASSPGTVYNEQFF
TRBJ2-7,TRBV27,-,-,TGTGCCAGCAGTTCCCTCCGGGACACCCCCTACGAGCAGTACTTC,CASSSLRDTPYEQYF
TRBJ1-2,TRBV19,-,-,TGTGCCAGTAGTACCTCCTTGACACCTATCTATGGCTACACCTTC,CASSTSLTPIYGYTF